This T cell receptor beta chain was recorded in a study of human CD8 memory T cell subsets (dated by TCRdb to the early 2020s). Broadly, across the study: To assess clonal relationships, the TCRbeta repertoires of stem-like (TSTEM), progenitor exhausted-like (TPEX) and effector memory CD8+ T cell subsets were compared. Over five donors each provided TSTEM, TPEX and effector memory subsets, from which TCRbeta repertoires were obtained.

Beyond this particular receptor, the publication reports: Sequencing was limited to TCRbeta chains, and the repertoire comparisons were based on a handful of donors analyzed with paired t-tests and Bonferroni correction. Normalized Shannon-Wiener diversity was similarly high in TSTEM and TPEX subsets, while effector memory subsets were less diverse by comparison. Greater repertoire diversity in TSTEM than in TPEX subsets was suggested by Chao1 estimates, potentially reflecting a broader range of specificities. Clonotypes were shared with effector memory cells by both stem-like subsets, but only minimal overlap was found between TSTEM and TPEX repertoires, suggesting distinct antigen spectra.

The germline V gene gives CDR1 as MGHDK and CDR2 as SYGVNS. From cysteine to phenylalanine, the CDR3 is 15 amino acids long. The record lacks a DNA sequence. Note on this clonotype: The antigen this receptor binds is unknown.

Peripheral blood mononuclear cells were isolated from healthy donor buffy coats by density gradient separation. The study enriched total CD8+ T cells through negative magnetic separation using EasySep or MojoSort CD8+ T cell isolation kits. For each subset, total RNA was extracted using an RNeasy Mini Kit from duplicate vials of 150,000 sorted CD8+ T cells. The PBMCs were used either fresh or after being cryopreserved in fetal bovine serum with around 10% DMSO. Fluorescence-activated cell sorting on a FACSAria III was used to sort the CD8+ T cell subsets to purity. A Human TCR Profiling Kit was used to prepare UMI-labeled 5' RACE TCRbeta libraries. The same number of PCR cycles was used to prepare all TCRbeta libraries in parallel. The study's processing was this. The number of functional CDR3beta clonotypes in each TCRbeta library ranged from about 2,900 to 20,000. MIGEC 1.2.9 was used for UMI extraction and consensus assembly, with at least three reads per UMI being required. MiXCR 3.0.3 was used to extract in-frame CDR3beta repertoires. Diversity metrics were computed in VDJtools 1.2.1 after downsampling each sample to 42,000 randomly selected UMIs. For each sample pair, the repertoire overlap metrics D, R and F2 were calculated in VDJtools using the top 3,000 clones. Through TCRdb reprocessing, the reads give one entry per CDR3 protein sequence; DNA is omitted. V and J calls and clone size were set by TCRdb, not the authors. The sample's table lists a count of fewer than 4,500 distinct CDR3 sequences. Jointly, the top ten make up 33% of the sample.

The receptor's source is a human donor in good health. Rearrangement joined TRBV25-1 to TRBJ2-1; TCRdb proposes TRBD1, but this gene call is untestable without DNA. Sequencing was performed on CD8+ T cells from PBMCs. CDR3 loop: CASSELTATYNEQFF.